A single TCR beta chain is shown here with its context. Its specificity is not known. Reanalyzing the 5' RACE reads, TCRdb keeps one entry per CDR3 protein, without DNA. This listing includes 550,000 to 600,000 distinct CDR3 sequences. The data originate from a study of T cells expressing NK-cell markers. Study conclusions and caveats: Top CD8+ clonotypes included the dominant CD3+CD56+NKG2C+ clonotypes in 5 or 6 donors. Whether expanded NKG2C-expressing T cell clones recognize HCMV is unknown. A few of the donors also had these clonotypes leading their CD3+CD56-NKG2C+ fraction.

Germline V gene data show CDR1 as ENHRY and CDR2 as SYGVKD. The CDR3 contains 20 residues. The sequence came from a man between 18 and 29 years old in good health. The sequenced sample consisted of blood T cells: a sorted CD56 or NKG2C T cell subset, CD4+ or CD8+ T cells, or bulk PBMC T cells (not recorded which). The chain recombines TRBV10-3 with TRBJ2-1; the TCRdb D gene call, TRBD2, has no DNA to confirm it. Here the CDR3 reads CAIRTNPAGYGRVSYNEQFF.